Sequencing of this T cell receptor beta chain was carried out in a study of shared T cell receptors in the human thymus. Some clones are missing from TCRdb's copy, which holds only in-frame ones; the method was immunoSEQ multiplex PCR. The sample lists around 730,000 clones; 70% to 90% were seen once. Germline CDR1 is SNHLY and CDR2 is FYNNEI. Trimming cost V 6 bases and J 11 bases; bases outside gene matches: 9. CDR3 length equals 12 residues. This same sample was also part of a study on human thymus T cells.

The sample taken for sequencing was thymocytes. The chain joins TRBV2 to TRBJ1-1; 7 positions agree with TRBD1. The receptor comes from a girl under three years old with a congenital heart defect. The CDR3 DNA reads TGTGCCAGCAGGGACAGGCCGGTGAAGGCTTTCTTT. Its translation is CASRDRPVKAFF.